These T cell receptor beta chains were read from a single sample in a study of blood T cell repertoires in COVID-19. The data were produced by immunoSEQ multiplex PCR, yet TCRdb's version contains in-frame clones alone and is incomplete. The sample lists some 71,000 clones, about 90% occurring once. Sequencing was done on a sample of peripheral blood. The origin of the receptors is a man aged 50-59 years with acute or convalescent COVID-19. Both conserved end residues are part of each CDR3. Fields, in order: V gene, J gene, D gene, clone size, CDR3 DNA, CDR3 protein. D genes are given only for firm matches. The size of a clone is reported for some rows only, either as once, few or many, or as a class for expanded clones.

>TRBV5-1|TRBJ2-5|TRBD2|NA
TGCGCCAGCAGCTTGGTTTCGGGACTAGGAGGGGAGACCCAGTACTTC
CASSLVSGLGGETQYF
>TRBV30|TRBJ2-1|TRBD2|NA
TGTGCCTGGAGTCGATTTCTAGCGGGAGGGCCCTACAATGAGCAGTTCTTC
CAWSRFLAGGPYNEQFF
>TRBV5-8|TRBJ2-3|TRBD1|NA
TGTGCCAGCAGCTCCAGCTCGGGACAGGGCATAGATACGCAGTATTTT
CASSSSSGQGIDTQYF
>TRBV28|TRBJ2-7|TRBD2|NA
TGTGCCAGCAGTTTACAAGCGGGAGGGAGCTACGAGCAGTACTTC
CASSLQAGGSYEQYF
>TRBV2|TRBJ2-7|TRBD2|NA
TGTGCCAGCGGGACTAGCGGGAGCTCCTACGAGCAGTACTTC
CASGTSGSSYEQYF
>TRBV7-9|TRBJ2-1|TRBD2|NA
TGTGCCAGCAGCTCGGGGGGACTAGTGTGGGATGAGCAGTTCTTC
CASSSGGLVWDEQFF
>TRBV15|TRBJ2-7|TRBD1|NA
TGTGCCACCAGCTTAGGGGGGGACAGGGCCTACGAGCAGTACTTC
CATSLGGDRAYEQYF
>TRBV19|TRBJ2-1|TRBD2|NA
TGTGCCAGTAGTCGGGCTAGCGGGGCCTCCTACAATGAGCAGTTCTTC
CASSRASGASYNEQFF
>TRBV9|TRBJ2-3|TRBD2|NA
TGTGCCAGCAGCCCGTCCAGGGAGGGTACGCAGTATTTT
CASSPSREGTQYF
>TRBV19|TRBJ1-1|NA|NA
TGTGCCAGTAGTATGGGGGGTGGCCTGAACACTGAAGCTTTCTTT
CASSMGGGLNTEAFF
>TRBV18|TRBJ2-7|NA|few
TGTGCCAGCTCACCTAACTACGAGCAGTACTTC
CASSPNYEQYF
>TRBV7-2|TRBJ2-3|TRBD2|NA
TGTGCCAGCAGTTACGCCGGGACTAGCGGGAGGGCCTCAGATACGCAGTATTTT
CASSYAGTSGRASDTQYF
>TRBV19|TRBJ2-3|TRBD1|NA
TGTGCCAGTAGTGAGAGCAGGGGGACAGATACGCAGTATTTT
CASSESRGTDTQYF
>TRBV7-9|TRBJ2-7|TRBD2|NA
TGTGCCAGCAGCTTAGGGGAACTAGCGGGATCTTACGAGCAGTACTTC
CASSLGELAGSYEQYF
>TRBV7-2|TRBJ2-1|TRBD2|NA
TGTGCCAGCAGCGAACTACCGGGAGGTCGCTATGAGCAGTTCTTC
CASSELPGGRYEQFF
>TRBV30|TRBJ1-2|TRBD1|NA
TGTGCCTGGAGCCCGGGACAGGGGGCACGGGGCTACACCTTC
CAWSPGQGARGYTF
>TRBV5-1|TRBJ2-2|TRBD2|NA
TGCGCCAGCAGCTTGGCCAGCGGGAGAGGGGAGCTGTTTTTT
CASSLASGRGELFF
>TRBV20-1|TRBJ1-5|NA|NA
TGCAGTGCTAGTAAAACAGACTATAGCAATCAGCCCCAGCATTTT
CSASKTDYSNQPQHF
>TRBV19|TRBJ1-1|TRBD1|NA
TGTGCCAGTAGTGGGACAGGTAGGAACACTGAAGCTTTCTTT
CASSGTGRNTEAFF
>TRBV19|TRBJ2-5|TRBD2|few
TGTGCCACTAAAAATAGCGGGCGACGAGAGACCCAGTACTTC
CATKNSGRRETQYF
>TRBV10-3|TRBJ1-1|NA|NA
TGTGCCTCCACCACGGACGCGGGGACTGAAGCTTTCTTT
CASTTDAGTEAFF
>TRBV10-3|TRBJ2-1|TRBD2|NA
TGTGCCATCAGCGTGGGGCTAGCGGGAGGGACATCCTACAATGAGCAGTTCTTC
CAISVGLAGGTSYNEQFF
>TRBV12-3/TRBV12-4|TRBJ1-2|NA|NA
TGTGCCAGCAGTTTTGGGGGCAGGGAGAGCTACACCTTC
CASSFGGRESYTF
>TRBV2|TRBJ2-3|NA|NA
TGTGCCAGCAGCTATTTTCCCACAGATACGCAGTATTTT
CASSYFPTDTQYF
>TRBV4-1|TRBJ2-7|NA|once
TGCGCCAGCAGCCCTATAAGTGGGAGTACGGGCTACGAGCAGTACTTC
CASSPISGSTGYEQYF
>TRBV15|TRBJ1-2|TRBD1|NA
TGTGCCACCAGAGTAAGGGACAGGGGTGGCTATGGCTACACCTTC
CATRVRDRGGYGYTF
>TRBV5-1|TRBJ2-7|TRBD1|NA
TGCGCCAGCAGCTTGGAGGGGGACAGGACCGACGAGCAGTACTTC
CASSLEGDRTDEQYF
>TRBV4-3|TRBJ2-5|NA|NA
TGCGCCAGCAGCCTTACGACAGGCCAAGAGACCCAGTACTTC
CASSLTTGQETQYF
>TRBV30|TRBJ2-1|NA|NA
TGTGCCTGGAGTGACCCCAGCGGGCCCCGAGGTGATGAGCAGTTCTTC
CAWSDPSGPRGDEQFF
>TRBV24-1|TRBJ2-1|NA|NA
TGTGCCACCAGTGGGCGGGGACGAGACTCCTACAATGAGCAGTTCTTC
CATSGRGRDSYNEQFF
>TRBV19|TRBJ1-5|NA|NA
TGTGCCAGTAGTGTGGACAGTTATCAGCCCCAGCATTTT
CASSVDSYQPQHF
>TRBV3-1/TRBV3-2|TRBJ1-1|NA|NA
TGTGCCAGCAGCCAAGATAGGAGGGGAAGCACTGAAGCTTTCTTT
CASSQDRRGSTEAFF
>TRBV24-1|TRBJ1-5|TRBD1|NA
TGTGCCACCCAGGACAGGTACAATCAGCCCCAGCATTTT
CATQDRYNQPQHF
>TRBV30|TRBJ2-7|NA|NA
TGTGCCTGGACTCAGCGCGGCGAGCAGTACTTC
CAWTQRGEQYF
>TRBV7-2|TRBJ1-3|NA|NA
TGTGCCAGCAGCGCGCACAGTTCCCGCTCTGGAAACACCATATATTTT
CASSAHSSRSGNTIYF
>TRBV24-1|TRBJ2-1|TRBD1|NA
TGTGCCACCAGTGATTGGGACAGGGATGTCAGTGAGCAGTTCTTC
CATSDWDRDVSEQFF
>TRBV2|TRBJ2-3|NA|NA
TGTGCCAGCAGTGCCTGGCGAGAACCGGGAGATACGCAGTATTTT
CASSAWREPGDTQYF
>TRBV19|TRBJ2-2|NA|NA
TGTGCCAGTAGTATCGTCGGGAGCGCGAACACCGGGGAGCTGTTTTTT
CASSIVGSANTGELFF
>TRBV6-5|TRBJ2-7|TRBD1|NA
TGTGCCAGCAGCTTGGACAGGGCATACGAGCAGTACTTC
CASSLDRAYEQYF
>TRBV5-4|TRBJ2-7|NA|NA
TGTGCCAGCAGCTTATACAGGGAGATTCACGAGCAGTACTTC
CASSLYREIHEQYF